The source of this T cell receptor (beta chain) is a study of CD8+ T cells in alopecia areata. Across the whole study: Dosing with tofacitinib proceeded for 6 to 18 months, followed by 6 months off drug.

Stated treatment: oral pan-JAK inhibitor, 5-10 mg twice daily. Alopecia areata patients gave lesional scalp punch biopsies and peripheral blood samples. Sequencing used cDNA as its template, made by extracting RNA and reverse transcribing it. Libraries were prepared by immunoSEQ multiplex PCR; TCRdb keeps only in-frame clonotypes and omits some of them. The sample yields 150,000 to 200,000 clones, around three fifths seen once. Study outcomes and limitations: Scalp sequencing also captures normal skin's resident alphabeta T cells. In scalp and blood, many expanded lesional clones persisted during tofacitinib.

Trimming stripped 2 bases from V and 3 bases from J, with 8 bases between. Looked up from germline, CDR1 is SGHDT and CDR2 is YYEEEE. This CDR3 comprises 13 residues. A note on this clone: Its antigen is still unknown.

This sequence joins TRBV5-6 and TRBJ2-5, with unresolved D. The TCR sequence derives from a human donor with alopecia areata. The sequencing used CD4+ T cells sorted from blood, collected around week 47, from a patient treated with tofacitinib. The CDR3 DNA follows: TGTGCCAGCAGCTTTGGTACAGAAGAGACCCAGTACTTC. Its translation: CASSFGTEETQYF.